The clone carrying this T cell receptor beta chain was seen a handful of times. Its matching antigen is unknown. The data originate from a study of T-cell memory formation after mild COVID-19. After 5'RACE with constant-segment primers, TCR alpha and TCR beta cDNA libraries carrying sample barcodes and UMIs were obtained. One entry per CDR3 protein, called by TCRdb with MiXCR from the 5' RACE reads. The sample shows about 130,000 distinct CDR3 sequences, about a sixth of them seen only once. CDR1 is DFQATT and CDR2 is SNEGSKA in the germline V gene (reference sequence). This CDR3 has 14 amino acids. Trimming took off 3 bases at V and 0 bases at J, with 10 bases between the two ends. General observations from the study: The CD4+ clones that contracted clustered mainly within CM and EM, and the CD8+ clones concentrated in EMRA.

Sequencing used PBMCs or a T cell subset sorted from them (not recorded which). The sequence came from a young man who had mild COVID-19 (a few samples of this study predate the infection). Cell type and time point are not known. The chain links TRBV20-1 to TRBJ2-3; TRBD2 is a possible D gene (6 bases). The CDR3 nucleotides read TGCAGTGCTAGCGTCCGGGGGAGCACAGATACGCAGTATTTT. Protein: CSASVRGSTDTQYF.